This T cell receptor (beta chain) is from a study of blood T cell repertoires in COVID-19. This CDR3 region has 14 residues. CDR1 is LNHNV and CDR2 is YYDKDF in the germline V gene (reference sequence). V lost 1 base to trimming and J lost 0 bases, with 4 bases between them. TCRdb's table, derived via immunoSEQ multiplex PCR, lists solely in-frame clones and lacks some. The repertoire includes about 300,000 clones, 75% to 90% of them detected once, and 1.5% to 2% sits in the top ten. Each participant's cohort was designated according to participant-reported clinical history. A COVID-19 case had been met by exposed participants during the 2 weeks before study entry.

This clonotype originated in a woman in her twenties or thirties who had been exposed to COVID-19. The gene calls are TRBV15 and TRBJ1-3; D gene uncertain. The sequenced material came from PBMCs or T cells enriched from blood (not recorded which). CDR3: CATSRGSSGNTIYF. CDR3 nucleotides: TGTGCCACCAGCAGAGGCAGCTCTGGAAACACCATATATTTT.